This T cell receptor beta chain is drawn from a study of shared clonotypes between healthy human individuals. V was pared by 2 bases and J by 3 bases, with 11 bases of the junction left unmatched. This CDR3 contains 17 residues. Germline assignment: CDR1 SGHDN and CDR2 FVKESK. Data came from immunoSEQ multiplex PCR; TCRdb stores just in-frame clones and leaves some out. The table includes about 2.4 million clones, roughly 93% detected once. Sequencing was carried out using naive CD4+ T cells from PBMCs. Stated subset: CD45RA+ positively selected. This receptor was obtained from a man aged 18 to 29 in good health. Some clones in this sample may be carry-over from other donors' samples. The chain couples TRBV14 to TRBJ2-3, with 7 bases that match TRBD2. The CDR3 bases are TGTGCCAGCAGCCAATTTCTAGCGGACCGTGGTACAGATACGCAGTATTTT. Translation: CASSQFLADRGTDTQYF.